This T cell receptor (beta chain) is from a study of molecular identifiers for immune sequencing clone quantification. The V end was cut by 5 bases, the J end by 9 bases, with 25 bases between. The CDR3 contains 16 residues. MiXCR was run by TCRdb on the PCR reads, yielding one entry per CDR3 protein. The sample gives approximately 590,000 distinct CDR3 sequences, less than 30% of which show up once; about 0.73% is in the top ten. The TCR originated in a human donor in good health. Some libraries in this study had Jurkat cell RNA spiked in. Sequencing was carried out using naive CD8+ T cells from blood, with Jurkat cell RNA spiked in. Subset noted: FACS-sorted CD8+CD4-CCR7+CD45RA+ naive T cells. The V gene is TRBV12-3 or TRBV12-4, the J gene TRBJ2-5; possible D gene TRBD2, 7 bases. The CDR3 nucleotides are TGTGCCAGCAGTCCGACTAGCCGGATGGAGGGGGAGCCCCAGTACTTC. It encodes CASSPTSRMEGEPQYF.